Presented here are 24 T cell receptor beta chains from one specimen sequenced in a study of blood T cell repertoires in COVID-19. The data were produced by immunoSEQ multiplex PCR, yet TCRdb's version contains in-frame clones alone and is incomplete. The sample yields about 220,000 clones, almost 90% seen once. Sequencing used PBMCs or T cells enriched from blood (not recorded which). The receptors were sampled from a man aged 25-45 years who had been exposed to COVID-19.

The CDR3 DNA sequence: TGTGCCAGCAGCCAAGATATCGGGGTCCAAGAGACCCAGTACTTC. Translating gives CASSQDIGVQETQYF. V and J are TRBV4-2 and TRBJ2-5, with D perhaps TRBD2 (5 bases). The CDR3 runs 15 residues. V was pared by 0 bases and J by 1 base, with 9 bases between. CDR1 and CDR2 from the germline V gene are LGHNA and YNFKEQ.

This clone was observed a few times. The chain couples TRBV6-4 to TRBJ1-1; 10 positions match TRBD1. CDR3 size: 16 residues. Looked up from germline, CDR1 is MRHNA and CDR2 is SNTAGT. V trimming: 0 bases; J trimming: 5 bases; junction bases outside the gene matches: 6. The DNA for the CDR3 is TGTGCCAGCAGTGACTCCCCCGGGACAGGGGAAACTGAAGCTTTCTTT. Translated, it gives CASSDSPGTGETEAFF.

This clone was detected only once. V usage is TRBV6-1 and J usage is TRBJ1-5; tentatively, D is TRBD1 (6 bases). CDR1 MNHNS and CDR2 SASEGT come from the germline V gene. The CDR3 spans 15 residues. V lost 3 bases, J lost 7 bases, and 16 bases lay in between. CDR3 protein: CASSEGGGGRQPQHF. The CDR3 nucleotides are TGTGCCAGCAGTGAGGGGGGAGGGGGACGCCAGCCCCAGCATTTT.

The chain is built from TRBV6-5 and TRBJ2-5; 9 nucleotides line up with TRBD1. The CDR3 loop spans 16 amino acids. The trim removed 4 bases at V and 3 bases at J, leaving 9 bases unmatched. Germline assignment: CDR1 MNHEY and CDR2 SVGAGI. In DNA form, the CDR3 reads TGTGCCAGCAGTTTCCTAGGGGGGACAGGGAAAGAGACCCAGTACTTC. It yields the protein CASSFLGGTGKETQYF.

This chain uses TRBV28 with TRBJ1-4; D is undetermined. CDR3 length: 16 amino acids. V was shortened by 2 bases and J by 7 bases, with 17 bases between the two germline ends. CDR1 and CDR2 (germline): MDHEN, SYDVKM. The CDR3: CASSLAISGISEKLFF. The CDR3 coding sequence is TGTGCCAGCAGTTTAGCGATTTCGGGTATTTCTGAAAAACTGTTTTTT.

This clone has just one count. V is TRBV3-1 (or the pseudogene TRBV3-2) and J is TRBJ2-1, with a tentative D call TRBD2 (5 bases). This CDR3 contains 15 residues. Trimming took 5 bases from V and 4 from J, leaving 15 bases between them. From germline, CDR1 is LGHDT and CDR2 YNNKEL (reference sequence). CDR3 sequence reads: CASSTERAFYNEQFF. The DNA for the CDR3 is TGTGCCAGCAGCACGGAGAGGGCCTTTTACAATGAGCAGTTCTTC.

This chain connects TRBV27 to TRBJ1-2; D perhaps matches TRBD1 (6 bases). The germline V and J ends were trimmed by 5 bases and 6 bases, with 10 bases remaining between them. CDR3 length: 12 amino acids. Germline V lookup: CDR1 MNHEY, CDR2 SMNVEV (reference sequence). This chain's CDR3 is CASSPTGNGYTF. CDR3 DNA sequence: TGTGCCAGCAGTCCGACAGGAAATGGCTACACCTTC.

The rearrangement uses TRBV19 and TRBJ1-5, with 7 bases lining up with TRBD1. The germline V gene encodes CDR1 LNHDA and CDR2 SQIVND (reference sequence). The CDR3 totals 15 residues. The ends lost 10 bases at V and 3 bases at J; junction bases unmatched: 12. The CDR3 DNA is TGTGCCACAATTCAGGGGGGCTCTTACAATCAGCCCCAGCATTTT. This encodes CATIQGGSYNQPQHF. The variable domain in full, completed from reference TRBV19 and TRBJ1-5, reads DGGITQSPKYLFRKEGQNVTLSCEQNLNHDAMYWYRQDPGQGLRLIYYSQIVNDFQKGDIAEGYSVSREKKESFPLTVTSAQKNPTAFYLCATIQGGSYNQPQHFGDGTRLSIL.

This clone was detected only once. The J gene is TRBJ2-3, the V gene TRBV15, with TRBD1 matching over 7 bases. This CDR3 is built from 15 residues. From germline, CDR1 is LNHNV and CDR2 YYDKDF (reference sequence). Trimming cost V 3 bases and J 2 bases; bases outside gene matches: 5. The CDR3: CATSRGDRDTDTQYF. CDR3 DNA: TGTGCCACCAGCAGGGGTGACAGGGACACAGATACGCAGTATTTT.

The chain uses TRBV5-4 and TRBJ2-5, with 10 bases that match TRBD2. The length of the CDR3 is 15 residues. Trimming at V came to 3 bases and at J to 4 bases, leaving 6 bases not matched to a gene. Germline V gene data show CDR1 as SGHNT and CDR2 as YYREEE (reference sequence). The CDR3 loop is CASSSSGGAPETQYF. In DNA, the CDR3 is TGTGCCAGCAGCTCCAGCGGGGGGGCCCCAGAGACCCAGTACTTC.

V usage is TRBV4-2 and J usage is TRBJ2-7, with D perhaps TRBD2 (5 bases). From germline, CDR1 is LGHNA and CDR2 YNFKEQ. Trimming left V 2 bases short and J 2 bases short, with 7 bases between. This CDR3 has 13 amino acids. The CDR3 loop reads CASSQRTAYEQYF. Written as DNA, the CDR3 is TGTGCCAGCAGCCAACGGACTGCCTACGAGCAGTACTTC.

The chain combines TRBV19 with TRBJ1-5, with 11 bases that match TRBD1. Losses at the gene ends were 5 bases for V and 6 bases for J; bases not matched to a gene: 12. Germline CDR1 and CDR2: LNHDA and SQIVND (reference sequence). This CDR3 contains 17 residues. The chain's CDR3 is CASSGKVGQGAGQPQHF. For the CDR3, the DNA is TGTGCCAGTAGTGGAAAGGTTGGACAGGGGGCAGGTCAGCCCCAGCATTTT. Supplemented by reference TRBV19 and TRBJ1-5, the full variable domain reads DGGITQSPKYLFRKEGQNVTLSCEQNLNHDAMYWYRQDPGQGLRLIYYSQIVNDFQKGDIAEGYSVSREKKESFPLTVTSAQKNPTAFYLCASSGKVGQGAGQPQHFGDGTRLSIL.

This chain links TRBV14 with TRBJ1-1, with D possibly TRBD1 on 5 matching bases. V lost 4 bases, J lost 4 bases, and 19 bases lay in between. CDR1 and CDR2 from the germline V gene are SGHDN and FVKESK. The CDR3 covers 16 residues. CDR3 sequence reads: CASSPRPREGGTEAFF. The DNA for the CDR3 is TGTGCCAGCAGCCCCAGACCCAGGGAAGGCGGCACTGAAGCTTTCTTT.

V and J are TRBV4-2 and TRBJ1-1; TRBD1 matches at 9 bases. The CDR3 loop spans 15 amino acids. The germline CDR1 and CDR2 sequences are LGHNA and YNFKEQ. J lost 5 bases, V lost 5 bases, and 9 bases had no gene match. The CDR3 is CASSSRQGVETEAFF. As DNA, the CDR3 is TGTGCCAGCAGCTCTCGACAGGGGGTAGAGACTGAAGCTTTCTTT.

The chain combines TRBV19 with TRBJ1-1; D is uncertain. The CDR3 extends over 15 amino acids. Germline CDR1 reads LNHDA; CDR2 reads SQIVND (reference sequence). Trimming removed 3 bases from V and 3 bases from J, with 14 bases in between. The CDR3 protein is CASSMRVGSYTEAFF. The DNA of the CDR3 is TGTGCCAGTAGTATGAGGGTCGGGAGTTACACTGAAGCTTTCTTT.

This clone was counted a few times. The chain employs TRBV6-2 or TRBV6-3 and TRBJ2-7; weak D call: TRBD2 (5 bases). Between the trimmed V and J ends, which lost 6 bases and 3 bases, there was a span of 12 bases. CDR3 length: 13 amino acids. Germline V lookup: CDR1 MNHEY, CDR2 SVGEGT. The CDR3 DNA sequence: TGTGCCAGCAGCCCCTCCACTAGCTACGAGCAGTACTTC. As protein: CASSPSTSYEQYF.

This clone occurred a few times. The V gene is TRBV30, the J gene TRBJ1-5; D perhaps matches TRBD1 (5 bases). The CDR3 has 13 amino acids. The V gene's germline CDR1 is GTSNPN and CDR2 SVGIG (reference sequence). V was shortened by 0 bases and J by 5 bases, with 8 bases between the two germline ends. The CDR3 nucleotides read TGTGCCTGGAGTGTTGGGGGGGATCAGCCCCAGCATTTT. Its protein product is CAWSVGGDQPQHF.

V usage is TRBV11-2 and J usage is TRBJ1-2, with TRBD1 matching 10 bases. There are 14 residues in the CDR3. Germline trimming cut 5 bases from V and 10 bases from J; bases unmatched to any gene: 10. Germline CDR1 reads SGHAT; CDR2 reads FQNNGV. CDR3 bases: TGTGCCAGCAGCCGAGACTGGACAGGGGGGTCCTACACCTTC. Its protein is CASSRDWTGGSYTF.

V usage is TRBV11-1 and J usage is TRBJ2-2; 7 bases map to TRBD1. With 5 bases clipped from V and 6 bases from J, the junction kept 6 bases outside the gene matches. This CDR3 has 14 amino acids. Germline lookup yields CDR1 SGHAT and CDR2 FQDESV (reference sequence). The CDR3 nucleotides read TGTGCCAGCAGCCCCGACAGGGCGGCCGGGGAGCTGTTTTTT. Translation: CASSPDRAAGELFF.

V and J are TRBV6-5 and TRBJ2-7; D uncertain. CDR1 is MNHEY and CDR2 is SVGAGI in the germline V gene. This CDR3 region has 15 residues. Trimming pared 8 bases from V and 5 bases from J, leaving 22 bases between. The CDR3 DNA is TGTGCCAGCGCGTTGTCGATACCTGGTACTGACGAGCAGTACTTC. It is translated as CASALSIPGTDEQYF.

The chain is built from TRBV28 and TRBJ2-3; D call uncertain. The CDR3 runs 12 residues. Trimming left V 5 bases short and J 6 bases short, with 9 bases between. In germline, CDR1 is MDHEN, CDR2 SYDVKM. CDR3: CASSLRLDTQYF. CDR3 bases: TGTGCCAGCAGTCTCCGACTGGATACGCAGTATTTT.

This clone was recorded only once. The chain joins TRBV6-5 to TRBJ1-4; TRBD1 matches at 7 bases. V lost 4 bases to trimming and J lost 6 bases; unmatched junction nucleotides: 8. CDR1 and CDR2 (germline): MNHEY, SVGAGI. The CDR3 is 15 amino acids. The CDR3 sequence is CASSWVQGFDEKLFF. Here the CDR3 DNA reads TGTGCCAGCAGTTGGGTACAGGGGTTTGATGAAAAACTGTTTTTT.

The chain has TRBV4-2 and TRBJ2-3, with a possible D match to TRBD2 (7 bases). CDR1 LGHNA and CDR2 YNFKEQ come from the germline V gene. V was trimmed by 3 bases and J by 1 base, leaving 17 bases between them. The CDR3 spans 17 residues. CDR3 nucleotide sequence: TGTGCCAGCAGCCATAGTTTGGGGGGGCGAGGCACAGATACGCAGTATTTT. Translated, it gives CASSHSLGGRGTDTQYF.

V is TRBV2 and J is TRBJ2-7; 11 bases are a match to TRBD2. The ends lost 6 bases at V and 3 bases at J; junction bases unmatched: 7. This CDR3 has 15 amino acids. Germline V gene sequence: CDR1 SNHLY, CDR2 FYNNEI. CDR3 nucleotides: TGTGCCAGCAGGGCTAGCGGGGGGACTTTCTACGAGCAGTACTTC. Translation gives CASRASGGTFYEQYF.